This record covers a single T cell receptor (beta chain). The entry originates in a study of Graves' ophthalmopathy and Graves' hyperthyroidism. Amplifying from RNA transcripts, the study obtained TCR beta CDR3 regions. An initial RT-PCR round employing HTBI primers preceded a second-round multiplex PCR. Using its own MiXCR run on the multiplex PCR reads, TCRdb lists one record per CDR3 protein. Here the sample spans some 360,000 distinct CDR3 sequences, approximately 18% being singletons. CDR3 length equals 13 residues. The trim removed 5 bases at V and 9 bases at J, leaving 3 bases unmatched. The clonotype was recovered from an adult woman with stable Graves' hyperthyroidism. The sample taken for sequencing was peripheral blood. This sequence joins TRBV12-3 or TRBV12-4 and TRBJ1-6; 8 nucleotides align to TRBD1. DNA of the CDR3: TGTGCCAGCAGTGGACAGGGAGGTTCACCCCTCCACTTT. Translating gives CASSGQGGSPLHF.